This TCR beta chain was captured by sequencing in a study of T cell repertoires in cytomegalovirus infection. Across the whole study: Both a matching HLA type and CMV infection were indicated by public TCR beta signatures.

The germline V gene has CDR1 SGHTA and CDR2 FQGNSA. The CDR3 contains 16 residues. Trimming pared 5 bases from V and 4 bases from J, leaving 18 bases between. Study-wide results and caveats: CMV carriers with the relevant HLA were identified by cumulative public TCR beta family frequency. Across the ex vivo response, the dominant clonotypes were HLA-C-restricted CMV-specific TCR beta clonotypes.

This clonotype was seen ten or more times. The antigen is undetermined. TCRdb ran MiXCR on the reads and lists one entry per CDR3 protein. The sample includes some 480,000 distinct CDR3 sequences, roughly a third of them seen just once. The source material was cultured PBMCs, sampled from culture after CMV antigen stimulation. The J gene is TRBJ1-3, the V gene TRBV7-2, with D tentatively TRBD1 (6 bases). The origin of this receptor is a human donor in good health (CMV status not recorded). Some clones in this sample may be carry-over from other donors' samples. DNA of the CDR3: TGTGCCAGCAGCCTCACTGGGTGGGGGCTGGGAAACACCATATATTTT. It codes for CASSLTGWGLGNTIYF.